This T cell receptor (beta chain) was retrieved from a study of PD-1 and CTLA-4 blockade in melanoma (dated by TCRdb to about 2021). Background for the entire study: In patients with melanoma, the researchers looked at the effects of CTLA-4 blockade versus PD-1 blockade on the CD8 T cell response that was melanoma-reactive.

Libraries were built with the immunoSEQ multiplex PCR assay. TCRdb took over this immuneACCESS table, retaining in-frame rearrangements with V and J assigned. Such tables are incomplete; in checked studies, under half of the missing clones stem from an unresolved V gene, and the remainder is unexplained. The sample table shows 10,000 to 13,000 clones, and roughly 82% are seen once. Together, the top ten hold roughly 34% of the sample. Turning to this clone: The specificity of this receptor is unknown. Within one base of it there is no much larger clone, and no base qualities were kept.

V is reduced by 4 bases and J by 1 base, leaving a spacing of 13 bases between them. The germline V gene provides CDR1 SGHVS and CDR2 FQNEAQ. There are 15 amino acids in the CDR3, from cysteine to phenylalanine inclusive. Only the CDR3 DNA stays, 45 bases, in frame from base 1. The sequence derives from a human donor with melanoma. The input for sequencing was CD8+ T cells from peripheral blood, taken from a patient given anti-PD-1 treatment. This chain joins TRBV7-8 to TRBJ1-1; TRBD1 could be the D gene, as 5 bases match. The CDR3 protein: CASSSLGPPNTEAFF. The bases are TGTGCCAGCAGCTCGCTGGGACCCCCGAACACTGAAGCTTTCTTT.